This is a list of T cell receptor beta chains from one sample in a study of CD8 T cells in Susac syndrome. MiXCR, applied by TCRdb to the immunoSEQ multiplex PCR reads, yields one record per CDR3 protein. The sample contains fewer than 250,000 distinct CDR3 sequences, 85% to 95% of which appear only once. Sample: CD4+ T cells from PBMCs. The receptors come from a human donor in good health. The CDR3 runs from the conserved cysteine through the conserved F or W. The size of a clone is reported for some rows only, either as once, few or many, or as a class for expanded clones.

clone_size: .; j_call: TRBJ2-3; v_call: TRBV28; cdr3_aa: CASSFRGGGRTDTQYF
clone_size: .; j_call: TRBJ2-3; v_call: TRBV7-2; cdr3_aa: CASSLGRGSDTQYF
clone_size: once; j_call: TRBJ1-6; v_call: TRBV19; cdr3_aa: CASRDNYNSPLHF
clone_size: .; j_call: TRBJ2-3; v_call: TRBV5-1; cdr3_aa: CASRTRGTTDTQYF
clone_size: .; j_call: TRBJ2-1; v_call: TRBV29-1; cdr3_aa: CSVGLGTYNEQFF
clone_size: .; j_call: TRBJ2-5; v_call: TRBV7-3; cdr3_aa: CASSDSSGGTETQYF
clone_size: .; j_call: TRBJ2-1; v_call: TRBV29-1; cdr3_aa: CSGGSGGAYNEQFF
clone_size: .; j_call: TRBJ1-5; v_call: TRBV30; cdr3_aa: CAWSTYTNQPQHF
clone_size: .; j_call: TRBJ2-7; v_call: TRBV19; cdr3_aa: CASSNRKDYEQYF
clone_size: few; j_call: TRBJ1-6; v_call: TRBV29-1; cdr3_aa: CSVGSSYNSPLHF
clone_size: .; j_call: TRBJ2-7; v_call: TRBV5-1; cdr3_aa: CASSWDGGYEQYF
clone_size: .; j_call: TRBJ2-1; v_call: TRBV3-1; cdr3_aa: CASSQPTGRNNEQFF
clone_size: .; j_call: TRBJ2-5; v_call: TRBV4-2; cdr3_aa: CASSQEELVKGAQYF
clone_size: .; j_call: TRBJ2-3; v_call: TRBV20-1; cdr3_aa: CSADSGGVSDTQYF
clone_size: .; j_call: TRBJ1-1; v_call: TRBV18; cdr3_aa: CASSPGQGGAFF
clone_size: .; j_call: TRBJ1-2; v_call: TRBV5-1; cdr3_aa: CASSPDRGHTRNGYTF
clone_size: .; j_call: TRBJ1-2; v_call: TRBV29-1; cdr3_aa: CSAHQGWGIYGYTF
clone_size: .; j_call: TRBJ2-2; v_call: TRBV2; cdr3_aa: CASRAPSNTGELFF
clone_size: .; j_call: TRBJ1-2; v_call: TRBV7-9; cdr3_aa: CASSLDSTYGYTF
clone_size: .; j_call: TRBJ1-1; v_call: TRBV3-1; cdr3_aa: CASSRQGGTTEAFF
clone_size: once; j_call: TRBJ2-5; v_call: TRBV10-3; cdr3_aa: CAISAGTSQETQYF
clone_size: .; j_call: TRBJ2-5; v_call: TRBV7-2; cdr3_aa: CASSGSRQWAEYQETQYF
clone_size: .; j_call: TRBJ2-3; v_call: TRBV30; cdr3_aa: CAVVQGGRDTQYF
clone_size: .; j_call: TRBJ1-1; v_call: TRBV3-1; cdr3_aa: CASSQVRALNTEAFF
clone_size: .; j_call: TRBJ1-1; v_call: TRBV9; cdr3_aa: CASSVTAGGTEAFF
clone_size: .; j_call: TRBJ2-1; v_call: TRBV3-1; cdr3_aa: CASKHPQGNEQFF
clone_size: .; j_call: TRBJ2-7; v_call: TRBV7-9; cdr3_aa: CASTTRGARGAYEQYF
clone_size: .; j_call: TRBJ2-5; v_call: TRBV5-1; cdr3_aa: CASSWGQAAETQYF
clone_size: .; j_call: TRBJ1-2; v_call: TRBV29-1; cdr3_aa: CSARDREPYGYTF
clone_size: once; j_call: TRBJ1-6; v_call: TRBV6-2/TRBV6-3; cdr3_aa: CASSYQPESSYNSPLHF
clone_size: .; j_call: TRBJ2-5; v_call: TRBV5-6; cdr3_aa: CASSLDRGGLQETQYF
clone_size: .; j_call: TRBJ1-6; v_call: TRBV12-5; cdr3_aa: CARDNLGFSYNSPLHF